These 2 T cell receptor beta chains share one sample of origin, sequenced in a study of cytomegalovirus exposure and HLA in healthy donors. Use of 60 Vbeta and 13 Jbeta primers characterized the PCR. Sequenced by immunoSEQ multiplex PCR; TCRdb stores in-frame clones only, minus some. The table records about 160,000 clones, 80% to 85% of them present only once. Sequenced input: PBMCs. These receptor sequences come from a girl aged 2 to 10 in good health and CMV-seropositive.

The chain joins TRBV11-3 to TRBJ2-1; D is perhaps TRBD2 (5 bases). CDR1 and CDR2 from the germline V gene are SGHNT and YENEEA. CDR3 length: 13 residues. V lost 1 base, J lost 6 bases, and 7 bases lay in between. As DNA, the CDR3 is TGTGCCAGCAGCTTAGGAGAGGGCAATGAGCAGTTCTTC. Translating it yields CASSLGEGNEQFF. Based on the CDR3 plus reference TRBV11-3 and TRBJ2-1, the full variable domain is EAGVVQSPRYKIIEKKQPVAFWCNPISGHNTLYWYLQNLGQGPELLIRYENEEAVDDSQLPKDRFSAERLKGVDSTLKIQPAELGDSAVYLCASSLGEGNEQFFGPGTRLTVL.

The J gene is TRBJ1-5, the V gene TRBV13; no clear D. The CDR3 is 13 residues long. Germline-derived CDR1 and CDR2 are PRHDT and FYEKMQ (reference sequence). V dropped 5 bases and J dropped 7 bases, with 12 bases sitting between them. In nucleotides, the CDR3 is TGTGCCAGCAGCAATCGGAACGGGCAGCCCCAGCATTTT. This translates into CASSNRNGQPQHF.